The text below deals with one TCR beta chain. What it binds is unknown. It was with 60 Vbeta and 13 Jbeta primers that the PCR ran. Some clones are missing from TCRdb's copy, which holds only in-frame ones; the method was immunoSEQ multiplex PCR. The sample yields 140,000 or so clones, 84% seen once. The record originates from a study of cytomegalovirus exposure and HLA in healthy donors. Broader study findings: The authors considered a cluster of highly shared sequence variants likely to be a sequencing artifact.

Germline CDR1 and CDR2: SGHNT and YYREEE (reference sequence). Trimming stripped 4 bases from V and 5 bases from J, with 9 bases between. This CDR3 region has 12 residues. Healthy bone marrow donors supplied every sample. The chain employs TRBV5-4 and TRBJ1-1; D remains ambiguous. The TCR was taken from a boy between 2 and 10 years old in good health and CMV-seronegative. Sequencing was carried out using PBMCs. For the CDR3, the DNA is TGTGCCAGCAGCCCCCACAATACTGAAGCTTTCTTT. As protein: CASSPHNTEAFF.